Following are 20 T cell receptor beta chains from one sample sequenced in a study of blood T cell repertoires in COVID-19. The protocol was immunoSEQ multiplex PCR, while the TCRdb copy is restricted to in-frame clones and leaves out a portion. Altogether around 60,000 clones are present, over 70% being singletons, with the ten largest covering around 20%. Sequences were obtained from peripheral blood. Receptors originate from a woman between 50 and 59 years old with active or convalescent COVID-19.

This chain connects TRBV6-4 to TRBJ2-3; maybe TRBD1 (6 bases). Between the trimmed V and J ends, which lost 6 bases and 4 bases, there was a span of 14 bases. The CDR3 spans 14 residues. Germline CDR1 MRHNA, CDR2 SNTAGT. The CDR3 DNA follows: TGTGCCAGCAGCAATCAACAGGGCTCAGATACGCAGTATTTT. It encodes CASSNQQGSDTQYF.

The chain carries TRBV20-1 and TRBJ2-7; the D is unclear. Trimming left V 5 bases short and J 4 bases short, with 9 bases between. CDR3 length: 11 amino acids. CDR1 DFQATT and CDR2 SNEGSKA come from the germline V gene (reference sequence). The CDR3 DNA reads TGCAGTGCTTCGACATATTACGAGCAGTACTTC. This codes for CSASTYYEQYF.

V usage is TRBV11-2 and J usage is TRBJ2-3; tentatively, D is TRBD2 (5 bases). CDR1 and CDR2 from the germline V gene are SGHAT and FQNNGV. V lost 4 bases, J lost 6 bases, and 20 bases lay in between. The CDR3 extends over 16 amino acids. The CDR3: CASSSEGGLGRDTQYF. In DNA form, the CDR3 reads TGTGCCAGCAGCTCAGAGGGCGGGCTGGGAAGGGATACGCAGTATTTT.

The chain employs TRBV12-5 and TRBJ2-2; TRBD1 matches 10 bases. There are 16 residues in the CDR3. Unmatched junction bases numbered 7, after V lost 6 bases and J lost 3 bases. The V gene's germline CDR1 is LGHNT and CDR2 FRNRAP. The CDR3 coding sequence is TGTGCTAGTGGCTCCGGGACAGGGGTCCACACCGGGGAGCTGTTTTTT. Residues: CASGSGTGVHTGELFF.

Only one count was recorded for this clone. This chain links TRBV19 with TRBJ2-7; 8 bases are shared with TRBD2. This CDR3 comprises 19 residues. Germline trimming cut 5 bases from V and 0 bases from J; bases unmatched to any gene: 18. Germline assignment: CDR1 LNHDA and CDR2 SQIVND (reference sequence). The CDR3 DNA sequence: TGTGCCAGTAGTTATCAAGCGGTGAGGACTAGCTCCAGCTCCTACGAGCAGTACTTC. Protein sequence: CASSYQAVRTSSSSYEQYF.

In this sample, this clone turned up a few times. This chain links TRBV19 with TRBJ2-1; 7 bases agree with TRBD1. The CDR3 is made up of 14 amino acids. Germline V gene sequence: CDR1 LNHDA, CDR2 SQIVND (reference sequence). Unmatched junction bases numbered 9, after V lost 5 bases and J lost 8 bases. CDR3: CASSPRQGNDEQFF. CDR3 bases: TGTGCCAGTAGTCCTCGACAGGGAAACGATGAGCAGTTCTTC. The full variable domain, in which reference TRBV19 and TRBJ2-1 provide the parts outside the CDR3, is DGGITQSPKYLFRKEGQNVTLSCEQNLNHDAMYWYRQDPGQGLRLIYYSQIVNDFQKGDIAEGYSVSREKKESFPLTVTSAQKNPTAFYLCASSPRQGNDEQFFGPGTRLTVL.

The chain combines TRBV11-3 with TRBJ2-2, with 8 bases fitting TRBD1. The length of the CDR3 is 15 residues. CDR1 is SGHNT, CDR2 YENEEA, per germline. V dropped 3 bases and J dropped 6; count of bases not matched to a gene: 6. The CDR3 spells CASSFPRQGPGELFF. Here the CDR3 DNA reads TGTGCCAGCAGCTTCCCGAGACAGGGGCCCGGGGAGCTGTTTTTT.

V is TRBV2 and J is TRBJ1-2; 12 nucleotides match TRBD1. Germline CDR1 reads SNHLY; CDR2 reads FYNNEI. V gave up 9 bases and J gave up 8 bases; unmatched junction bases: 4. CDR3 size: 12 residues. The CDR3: CARGTGGWGYTF. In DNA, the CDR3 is TGTGCCAGGGGGACAGGGGGCTGGGGCTACACCTTC.

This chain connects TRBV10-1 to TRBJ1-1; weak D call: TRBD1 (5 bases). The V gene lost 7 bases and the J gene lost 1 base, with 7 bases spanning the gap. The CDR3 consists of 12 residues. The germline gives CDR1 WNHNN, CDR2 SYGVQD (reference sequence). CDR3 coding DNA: TGCGCCAGCAAAGGACAGAACACTGAAGCTTTCTTT. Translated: CASKGQNTEAFF.

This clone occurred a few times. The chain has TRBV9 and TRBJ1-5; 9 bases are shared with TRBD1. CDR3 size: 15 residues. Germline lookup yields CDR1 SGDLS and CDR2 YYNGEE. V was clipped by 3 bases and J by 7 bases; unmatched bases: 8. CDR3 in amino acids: CASSATGGANQPQHF. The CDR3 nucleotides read TGTGCCAGCAGCGCTACAGGGGGCGCGAACCAGCCCCAGCATTTT.

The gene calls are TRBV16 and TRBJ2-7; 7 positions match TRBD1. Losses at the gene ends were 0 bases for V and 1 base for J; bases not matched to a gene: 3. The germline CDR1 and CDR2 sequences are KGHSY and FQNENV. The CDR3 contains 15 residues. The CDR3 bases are TGTGCCAGCAGCCAATCACCGGGACAGTCCTACGAGCAGTACTTC. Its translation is CASSQSPGQSYEQYF.

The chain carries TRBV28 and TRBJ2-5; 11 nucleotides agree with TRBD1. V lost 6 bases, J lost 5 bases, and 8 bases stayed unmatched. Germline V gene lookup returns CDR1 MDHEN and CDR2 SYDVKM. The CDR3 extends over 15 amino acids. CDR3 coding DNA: TGTGCCAGCAGCCCCTCGGGGACAGGGGGTGAGACCCAGTACTTC. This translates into CASSPSGTGGETQYF.

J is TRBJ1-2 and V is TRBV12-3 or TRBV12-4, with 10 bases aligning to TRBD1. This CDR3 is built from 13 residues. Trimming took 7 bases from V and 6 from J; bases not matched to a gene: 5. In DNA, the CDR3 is TGTGCCAGCACCCGACAGGGGGCAAATGGCTACACCTTC. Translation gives CASTRQGANGYTF.

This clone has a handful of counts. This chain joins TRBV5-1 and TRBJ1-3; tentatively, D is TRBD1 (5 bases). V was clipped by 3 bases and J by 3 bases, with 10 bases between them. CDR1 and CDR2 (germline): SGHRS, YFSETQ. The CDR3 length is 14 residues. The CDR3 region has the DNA TGCGCCAGCAGCTCCATGGGGGGTGGAAACACCATATATTTT. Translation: CASSSMGGGNTIYF.

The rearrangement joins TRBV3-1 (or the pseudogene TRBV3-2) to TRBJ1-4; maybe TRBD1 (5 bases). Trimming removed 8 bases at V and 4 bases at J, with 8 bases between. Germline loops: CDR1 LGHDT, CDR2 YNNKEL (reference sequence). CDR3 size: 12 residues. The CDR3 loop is CASQGGNEKLFF. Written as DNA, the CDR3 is TGTGCCAGCCAGGGAGGTAATGAAAAACTGTTTTTT.

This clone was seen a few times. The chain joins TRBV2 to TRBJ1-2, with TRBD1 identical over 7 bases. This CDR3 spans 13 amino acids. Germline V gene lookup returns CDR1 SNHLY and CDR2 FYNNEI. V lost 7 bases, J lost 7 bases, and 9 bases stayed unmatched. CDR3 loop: CASMGKGALGYTF. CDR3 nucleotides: TGTGCCAGCATGGGCAAGGGGGCGCTTGGCTACACCTTC.

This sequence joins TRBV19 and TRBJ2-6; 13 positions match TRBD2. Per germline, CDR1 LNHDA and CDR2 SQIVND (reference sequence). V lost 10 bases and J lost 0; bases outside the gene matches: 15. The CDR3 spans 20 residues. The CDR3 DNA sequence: TGTGCCACCTCCCAGAAGGGACTAGCGGGAATCAGCTCTGGGGCCAACGTCCTGACTTTC. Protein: CATSQKGLAGISSGANVLTF.

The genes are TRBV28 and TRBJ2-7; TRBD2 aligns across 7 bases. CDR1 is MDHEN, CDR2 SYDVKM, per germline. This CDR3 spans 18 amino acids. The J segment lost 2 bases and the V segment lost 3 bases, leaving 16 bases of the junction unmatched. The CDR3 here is CASSFGQRGGAAPYEQYF. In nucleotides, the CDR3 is TGTGCCAGCAGTTTTGGACAAAGGGGAGGGGCAGCCCCCTACGAGCAGTACTTC.

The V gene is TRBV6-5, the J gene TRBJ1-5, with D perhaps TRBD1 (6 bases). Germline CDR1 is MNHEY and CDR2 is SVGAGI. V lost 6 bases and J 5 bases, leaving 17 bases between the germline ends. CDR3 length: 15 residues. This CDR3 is CASSRQAGGHQPQHF. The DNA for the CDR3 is TGTGCCAGCAGCCGCCAGGCCGGGGGGCATCAGCCCCAGCATTTT.

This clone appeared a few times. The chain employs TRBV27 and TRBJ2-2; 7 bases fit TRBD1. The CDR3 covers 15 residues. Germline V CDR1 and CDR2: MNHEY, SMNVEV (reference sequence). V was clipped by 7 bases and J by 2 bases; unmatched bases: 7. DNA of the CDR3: TGTGCCAGCACCCCCGGGACAGCAAACACCGGGGAGCTGTTTTTT. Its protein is CASTPGTANTGELFF.